What follows are 18 T cell receptor beta chains derived from one specimen sequenced in a study of CXCR3-negative and CXCR3-positive naive CD8 T cells. Preparation of TRB cDNA libraries relied on 5' RACE carrying UMI labels. TCRdb re-called the 5' RACE reads and catalogs CDR3 proteins one per entry, DNA excluded. In all, the sample yields around 81,000 distinct CDR3 sequences. Specimen: naive CXCR3- CD8+ T cells from blood. The subset here: CD45RO-CCR7+CD27+CD95- naive CD8+ T cells lacking CXCR3 (TNR3-). The receptors come from a human donor in good health. Some clones in this sample may be carry-over from other donors' samples.

This rearrangement joins TRBV20-1 to TRBJ2-7; the TRBD1 assignment by TCRdb is unverifiable without DNA. CDR3 size: 14 residues. Germline V CDR1 and CDR2: DFQATT, SNEGSKA (reference sequence). CDR3 residues: CSARDQGFWYEQYF.

The chain recombines TRBV5-5 with TRBJ2-7; TCRdb outputs TRBD2, but without DNA this stays unchecked. Germline V gives CDR1 SGHKS, CDR2 YYEKEE (reference sequence). CDR3 length: 17 residues. CDR3 residues: CASRPGLAVFSSYEQYF.

J is TRBJ1-1 and V is TRBV20-1; TCRdb selects TRBD1, and the lack of DNA leaves this call unchecked. Germline loops: CDR1 DFQATT, CDR2 SNEGSKA (reference sequence). This CDR3 has 16 residues. The CDR3 here is CSARGQGSLYWTEAFF.

The chain employs TRBV20-1 and TRBJ2-3. Germline V gene data show CDR1 as DFQATT and CDR2 as SNEGSKA (reference sequence). The CDR3 contains 14 residues. CDR3 loop: CSASGLYLTDTQYF.

The chain recombines TRBV28 with TRBJ1-1; the D call of TRBD1 rests on TCRdb alone, since no DNA is present to check it. CDR3 size: 18 residues. Germline lookup yields CDR1 MDHEN and CDR2 SYDVKM. The CDR3 sequence is CASSLSGSGTEMNTEAFF.

The chain joins TRBV7-8 to TRBJ2-3; TCRdb's D call, TRBD2, is unchecked because there is no DNA. CDR1 SGHVS and CDR2 FQNEAQ come from the germline V gene. The CDR3 sequence is 16 residues long. This CDR3 reads CASSQWGASGGDTQYF. Filled out from reference TRBV7-8 and TRBJ2-3, the complete variable domain reads GAGVSQSPRYKVAKRGQDVALRCDPISGHVSLFWYQQALGQGPEFLTYFQNEAQLDKSGLPSDRFFAERPEGSVSTLKIQRTQQEDSAVYLCASSQWGASGGDTQYFGPGTRLTVL.

The rearrangement joins TRBV7-9 to TRBJ1-2. Germline values: CDR1 SEHNR, CDR2 FQNEAQ (reference sequence). The CDR3 loop spans 17 amino acids. This CDR3 is CASSFPREGGGLYGYTF.

The chain uses TRBV29-1 and TRBJ2-7; TCRdb gives TRBD1 as the D gene, but with no DNA this cannot be confirmed. CDR3 size: 13 residues. CDR1 and CDR2 from the germline V gene are SQVTM and ANQGSEA. CDR3 in amino acids: CSVLVQGQYEQYF.

The genes are TRBV7-8 and TRBJ2-2. The CDR3 extends over 15 amino acids. Germline lookup yields CDR1 SGHVS and CDR2 FQNEAQ. CDR3 protein: CASSLVSLNTGELFF.

The chain has TRBV9 and TRBJ2-2. The CDR3 is made up of 15 amino acids. CDR1 is SGDLS, CDR2 YYNGEE, per germline. The chain's CDR3 is CASSVTWHFTGELFF.

The gene calls are TRBV5-1 and TRBJ2-1; TCRdb indicates TRBD1, and absent DNA this call remains unverified. From germline, CDR1 is SGHRS and CDR2 YFSETQ. The CDR3 consists of 17 residues. CDR3 loop: CASSLHWDRVGYNEQFF. The whole variable domain, remainder taken from reference TRBV5-1 and TRBJ2-1, is KAGVTQTPRYLIKTRGQQVTLSCSPISGHRSVSWYQQTPGQGLQFLFEYFSETQRNKGNFPGRFSGRQFSNSRSEMNVSTLELGDSALYLCASSLHWDRVGYNEQFFGPGTRLTVL.

This rearrangement joins TRBV7-9 to TRBJ2-5; TCRdb's D call, TRBD1, is unchecked because there is no DNA. CDR3 length: 14 residues. Germline CDR1 SEHNR, CDR2 FQNEAQ (reference sequence). CDR3 region: CASTQGANQETQYF.

This chain uses TRBV5-1 with TRBJ2-1. CDR3 size: 15 residues. Germline V CDR1 and CDR2: SGHRS, YFSETQ. The CDR3 protein is CASSLAADAYNEQFF.

The chain recombines TRBV7-9 with TRBJ2-5; without DNA, the TCRdb call of TRBD2 cannot be checked. The CDR3 spans 13 residues. Germline CDR1 is SEHNR and CDR2 is FQNEAQ (reference sequence). CDR3 sequence: CASSSGLSETQYF.

V gene TRBV29-1 combines with J gene TRBJ2-7; TCRdb's D gene call, TRBD1, goes unchecked for lack of DNA. CDR1 is SQVTM and CDR2 is ANQGSEA in the germline V gene. This CDR3 comprises 13 residues. CDR3 amino acids: CSVEPPTHNEQYF.

Here the CDR3 reads CASSPQEGTHLYGYTF. V and J are TRBV7-9 and TRBJ1-2; TCRdb's D call of TRBD1 is untestable without DNA. Germline V gene sequence: CDR1 SEHNR, CDR2 FQNEAQ (reference sequence). This CDR3 region has 16 residues.

The chain uses TRBV21-1 and TRBJ1-2; the D gene TCRdb calls, TRBD1, cannot be checked with no DNA. TRBV21-1 is deemed a pseudogene. This CDR3 has 12 residues. The CDR3 here is CASSKGHKGYTF.

The genes are TRBV12-3 or TRBV12-4 and TRBJ1-5. This CDR3 has 15 residues. The CDR3: CASSSIDSSNQPQHF.